This T cell receptor (beta chain) was recovered during a study of shared clonotypes between healthy human individuals. To note about this clone: Its target is not known.

V was cut by 10 bases and J by 7 bases, with 20 bases left in between. Germline V gives CDR1 ENHRY, CDR2 SYGVKD. The CDR3 extends over 14 amino acids. The repertoire was sequenced with immunoSEQ multiplex PCR; TCRdb's copy has only in-frame clones and lacks some. The table lists millions of clones, over 90% of them singletons. Findings and caveats of the study: Naive CD4 clonotypes were shared across a few donors at about 5%.

The sequence came from a man aged 18 to 30 in good health. Some clones in this sample may be carry-over from other donors' samples. Sample: naive CD4+ T cells from PBMCs. Specified subset: CD45RA+ positively selected. This rearrangement joins TRBV10-3 to TRBJ2-1; no reliable D call. The CDR3: CATRPPTILNEQFF. In DNA form, the CDR3 reads TGTGCCACTCGGCCGCCCACGATACTTAATGAGCAGTTCTTC.